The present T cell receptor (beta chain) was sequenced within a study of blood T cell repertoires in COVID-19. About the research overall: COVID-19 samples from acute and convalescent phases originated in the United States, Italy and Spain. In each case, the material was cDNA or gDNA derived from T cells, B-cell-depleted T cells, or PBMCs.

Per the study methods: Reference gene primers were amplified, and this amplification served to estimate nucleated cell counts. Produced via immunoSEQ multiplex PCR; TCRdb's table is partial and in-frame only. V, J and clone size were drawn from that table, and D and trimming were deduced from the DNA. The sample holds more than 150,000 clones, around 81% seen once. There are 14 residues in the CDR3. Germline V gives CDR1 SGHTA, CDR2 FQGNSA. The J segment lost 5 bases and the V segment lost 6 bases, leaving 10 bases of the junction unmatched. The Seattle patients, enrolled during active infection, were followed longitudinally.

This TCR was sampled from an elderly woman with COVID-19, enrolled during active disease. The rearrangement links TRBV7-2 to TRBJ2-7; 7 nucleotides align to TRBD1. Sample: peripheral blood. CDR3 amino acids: CASSKTGSLDEQYF. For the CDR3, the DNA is TGTGCCAGCAGTAAGACAGGGAGTTTAGACGAGCAGTACTTC.